This T cell receptor beta chain was captured in a study of blood T cell repertoires in COVID-19 (dated by TCRdb to about 2020). In terms of the full investigation: Samples covering the acute and convalescent phases of COVID-19 were provided by collaborators in the United States, Italy and Spain. The material from the prospective study consisted of cDNA or gDNA derived from T cells, B-cell-depleted T cells, or PBMCs. Subjects who had been exposed to COVID-19, were actively infected with it, or had recovered from it provided the deeply sampled blood TCRbeta repertoires that made up the dataset. The repertoires were made available in a free public database intended to serve as a resource for research on the immune response to SARS-CoV-2. The samples were drawn from two sources: the first 160 participants of the ongoing ImmuneRACE study, and 1,254 subjects contributed by 6 global collaborators. Sample metadata almost always included a de-identified subject ID, COVID-19 status, age in years and sex. Where HLA class I and class II types were available, the types were taken from metadata supplied by the sample provider, not from assay-based typing. Overall results and qualifications from the work: The quantity of clinical and demographic metadata differed by source and by participant and was supplied without curation.

CDR1 and CDR2 were assigned from the germline V gene as ENHRY and SYGVKD. Deletion took 2 bases off V and 2 bases off J, with a span of 13 bases between the germline ends. Reading from cysteine to phenylalanine, the CDR3 counts 16 amino acids. The sequence is cut down to CDR3 DNA, 48 bases in frame from base 1. TCRbeta CDR3 regions were amplified from genomic DNA by means of the immunoSEQ Assay, a bias-controlled multiplex PCR. In the original analysis: The number of nucleated cells in each sample was estimated by amplification of reference gene primers within the assay. To quantify the absolute abundance of each unique TCRbeta CDR3 rearrangement, sequence reads were collapsed and filtered. Productive Simpson clonality was computed per sample as the square root of Simpson's diversity index over productive rearrangements. Here the immuneACCESS table is served through TCRdb, limited to in-frame sequences with V and J called. Missing clones are a known gap in these copies; in checked studies unresolved V genes cover under half, and the rest lacks a known reason. The D gene and trimming were derived from the DNA, and the V and J assignments and clone size from that table. For this sample the table gives under 200,000 clones, of which roughly 83% were detected only once. 5% to 7% of the sample is in the top ten clones.

Participants in the prospective study were enrolled through a virtual design, were aged roughly 18 to 95 years, and lived in about two dozen United States geographic areas. To assign participants to cohorts, the prospective study relied on clinical history that participants themselves reported in a screening survey and a study questionnaire. In the prospective study, whole blood, serum and a nasopharyngeal or oropharyngeal swab were collected from each participant by mobile phlebotomists. Prospective study participants could optionally give additional blood draws and questionnaires over an approximately 2-month period. Before DNA extraction, blood samples from the prospective study were shipped at room temperature or frozen. Remarks on this clone: The clone's antigen remains unknown. The input lacks base qualities; no much larger clone sits a single base away.

The chain employs TRBV10-3 and TRBJ2-1; matching of 6 bases hints at TRBD2 as the D gene. This TCR derives from a man in his forties with acute COVID-19. Specimen: PBMCs or T cells enriched from blood (not recorded which). The CDR3 corresponds to CAISETSRAPYNEQFF. The DNA reads TGTGCCATCAGTGAGACTAGCAGAGCTCCCTACAATGAGCAGTTCTTC.